These 19 T cell receptor beta chains share one sample of origin, sequenced in a study of shared clonotypes between healthy human individuals. The repertoire was sequenced with immunoSEQ multiplex PCR; TCRdb's copy has only in-frame clones and lacks some. The table includes fewer than 1.8 million clones, approximately 98.5% detected once. The source material was naive CD4+ T cells sorted from blood. Specified subset: CD45RA+ positively selected. The receptors stem from a man aged 30 to 45 in good health.

The chain carries TRBV10-3 and TRBJ1-1; weak D call: TRBD1 (6 bases). This CDR3 has 11 amino acids. Germline V gives CDR1 ENHRY, CDR2 SYGVKD. The V end was cut by 6 bases, the J end by 6 bases, with 8 bases between. In DNA form, the CDR3 reads TGTGCCATCAGGGACAGTTCTGAAGCTTTCTTT. Translated: CAIRDSSEAFF.

The CDR3 protein is CASRLRTSGYNEQFF. CDR3 sequence (DNA): TGTGCCAGCAGGCTACGGACTAGCGGCTACAATGAGCAGTTCTTC. The chain recombines TRBV28 with TRBJ2-1; TRBD2 matches at 10 bases. Losses at the gene ends were 6 bases for V and 3 bases for J; bases not matched to a gene: 5. The CDR3 is 15 amino acids. Germline V lookup: CDR1 MDHEN, CDR2 SYDVKM.

This chain uses TRBV6-5 with TRBJ2-7; D gene ambiguous. The V end was cut by 6 bases, the J end by 5 bases, with 11 bases between. CDR1 is MNHEY and CDR2 is SVGAGI in the germline V gene. The CDR3 length is 12 residues. The CDR3 bases are TGTGCCAGCAGAACCCCACTTGACGAGCAGTACTTC. Protein: CASRTPLDEQYF.

The genes are TRBV7-9 and TRBJ1-2; a possible D gene is TRBD1 (5 bases). The CDR3 loop spans 13 amino acids. V dropped 4 bases and J dropped 4 bases, with 10 bases sitting between them. Germline values: CDR1 SEHNR, CDR2 FQNEAQ (reference sequence). Here the CDR3 DNA reads TGTGCCAGCAGCTCCAGGGCTACCTATGGCTACACCTTC. As protein: CASSSRATYGYTF.

J is TRBJ2-5 and V is TRBV29-1, with D perhaps TRBD2 (5 bases). Germline V lookup: CDR1 SQVTM, CDR2 ANQGSEA. Trimming pared 7 bases from V and 2 bases from J, leaving 11 bases between. The CDR3 runs to 12 residues. DNA of the CDR3: TGCAGCGCCTTAGCGTTTCAAGAGACCCAGTACTTC. Translating gives CSALAFQETQYF.

V gene TRBV6-5 combines with J gene TRBJ1-3, with a weak D call TRBD1 (6 bases). This CDR3 comprises 14 residues. CDR1 and CDR2 (germline): MNHEY, SVGAGI. Trimming took 7 bases from V and 4 from J, leaving 14 bases between them. CDR3 in DNA: TGTGCCAGCACCTGGTTCCAGGGGGGAAACACCATATATTTT. Protein sequence: CASTWFQGGNTIYF.

This chain connects TRBV6-6 to TRBJ1-2; TRBD1 is a possible D gene (6 bases). The germline V gene encodes CDR1 MNHNY and CDR2 SVGAGI (reference sequence). This CDR3 is built from 13 residues. Trimming cost V 0 bases and J 8 bases, with 10 bases left between them. CDR3 DNA: TGTGCCAGCAGTTACTCACAGGGTCACGGCTACACCTTC. Translation: CASSYSQGHGYTF.

The chain recombines TRBV21-1 with TRBJ2-7; TRBD1, the D gene given by the table, was not confirmed from the DNA. TRBV21-1 is a known pseudogene. The CDR3 runs to 11 residues. CDR3 DNA sequence: TGTGCCAGAAACTACAGGGCCGAGCAGTACTTC. This gives the protein CARNYRAEQYF.

This clone occurred once. The chain employs TRBV9 and TRBJ2-3; D may match TRBD1 or TRBD2 (6 bases each). The CDR3 totals 14 residues. The ends were cut back, 3 bases at V and 4 bases at J, with 12 bases in the middle. Germline values: CDR1 SGDLS, CDR2 YYNGEE. Written as DNA, the CDR3 is TGTGCCAGCAGCGAGGGGGGTGTCCCAGATACGCAGTATTTT. Its protein product is CASSEGGVPDTQYF.

In this sample, this clone turned up once. The chain couples TRBV2 to TRBJ2-7; 9 bases agree with TRBD1. CDR1 and CDR2 from the germline V gene are SNHLY and FYNNEI. The CDR3 consists of 14 residues. V was clipped by 4 bases and J by 5 bases; unmatched bases: 6. CDR3 sequence reads: CASSVEQGADEQYF. The CDR3 nucleotides are TGTGCCAGCAGTGTTGAACAGGGGGCTGACGAGCAGTACTTC.

The CDR3 loop is CASSVALGGRPTGELFF. CDR3 nucleotides: TGTGCCAGCAGCGTAGCCCTGGGGGGCAGACCCACCGGGGAGCTGTTTTTT. The chain carries TRBV9 and TRBJ2-2; either TRBD1 or TRBD2 may fit D (6 bases each). The CDR3 is 17 residues long. Germline CDR1 SGDLS, CDR2 YYNGEE. V lost 0 bases and J lost 4, with 16 bases in between.

This chain connects TRBV7-2 to TRBJ1-2; TRBD1 matches 7 bases. The CDR3 covers 14 residues. The trim removed 3 bases at V and 4 bases at J, leaving 5 bases unmatched. The germline CDR1 and CDR2 sequences are SGHTA and FQGNSA. In DNA form, the CDR3 reads TGTGCCAGCAGCTTGAACCGGGACAGCTATGGCTACACCTTC. Its translation is CASSLNRDSYGYTF. The full variable domain, in which reference TRBV7-2 and TRBJ1-2 provide the parts outside the CDR3, is GAGVSQSPSNKVTEKGKDVELRCDPISGHTALYWYRQSLGQGLEFLIYFQGNSAPDKSGLPSDRFSAERTGGSVSTLTIQRTQQEDSAVYLCASSLNRDSYGYTFGSGTRLTVV.

This clone was seen only once. The chain joins TRBV13 to TRBJ2-1; D possibly corresponds to TRBD1 (5 bases). The CDR3 is made up of 16 amino acids. V gave up 5 bases and J gave up 7 bases, with 21 bases separating them. The germline gives CDR1 PRHDT, CDR2 FYEKMQ (reference sequence). CDR3 in DNA: TGTGCCAGCAGCGCCCGTGGGGCAGGGCTAAGGAATGAGCAGTTCTTC. Protein sequence: CASSARGAGLRNEQFF.

The chain has TRBV15 and TRBJ2-5; D gene ambiguous. This CDR3 contains 15 residues. Germline V gene lookup returns CDR1 LNHNV and CDR2 YYDKDF (reference sequence). Deletions cut 0 bases from V and 1 base from J, with 9 bases between. CDR3 nucleotide sequence: TGTGCCACCAGCAGAGATGGCTACTCCCAAGAGACCCAGTACTTC. It encodes CATSRDGYSQETQYF.

This clone is a singleton in its sample. The V and J genes are TRBV28 and TRBJ2-7, with 7 bases fitting TRBD2. Germline-derived CDR1 and CDR2 are MDHEN and SYDVKM. Trimming at V came to 0 bases and at J to 7 bases, leaving 15 bases not matched to a gene. The CDR3 runs 17 residues. CDR3 sequence (DNA): TGTGCCAGCAGTTTATGCGGGCTAGCGGTGGGTCTGGGGGAGCAGTACTTC. Translating gives CASSLCGLAVGLGEQYF.

The gene calls are TRBV29-1 and TRBJ2-2; unclear D gene. Germline CDR1 and CDR2: SQVTM and ANQGSEA. Trimming took off 4 bases at V and 7 bases at J, with 10 bases between the two ends. This CDR3 contains 12 residues. The CDR3 nucleotides read TGCAGCGTTGTAGTTGGCGGCGGGGAGCTGTTTTTT. Translated: CSVVVGGGELFF.

The V call is TRBV2, the J call TRBJ2-1; possible D gene TRBD1, 6 bases. Looked up from germline, CDR1 is SNHLY and CDR2 is FYNNEI. The CDR3 length is 15 residues. The germline V and J ends were trimmed by 8 bases and 0 bases, with 14 bases remaining between them. The CDR3 here is CASQLGQSSYNEQFF. Written as DNA, the CDR3 is TGTGCCAGCCAACTTGGACAGAGCTCCTACAATGAGCAGTTCTTC. The full variable domain, in which reference TRBV2 and TRBJ2-1 provide the parts outside the CDR3, is EPEVTQTPSHQVTQMGQEVILRCVPISNHLYFYWYRQILGQKVEFLVSFYNNEISEKSEIFDDQFSVERPDGSNFTLKIRSTKLEDSAMYFCASQLGQSSYNEQFFGPGTRLTVL.

The V gene is TRBV5-5, the J gene TRBJ2-2; 11 nucleotides align to TRBD2. Germline CDR1 is SGHKS and CDR2 is YYEKEE (reference sequence). The V gene end was trimmed by 2 bases and the J gene end by 1 base; junction bases not matched to a gene: 1. This CDR3 comprises 16 residues. The DNA for the CDR3 is TGTGCCAGCAGCTTCACTAGCGGGAGGAACACCGGGGAGCTGTTTTTT. Its protein is CASSFTSGRNTGELFF. The variable domain in full, completed from reference TRBV5-5 and TRBJ2-2, reads DAGVTQSPTHLIKTRGQQVTLRCSPISGHKSVSWYQQVLGQGPQFIFQYYEKEERGRGNFPDRFSARQFPNYSSELNVNALLLGDSALYLCASSFTSGRNTGELFFGEGSRLTVL.

The J gene is TRBJ2-4, the V gene TRBV23-1, with TRBD1 matching over 10 bases. TRBV23-1 is sorted into the ORF group, with uncertain function. The junction had 9 bases not matched to a gene; V was cut back by 7 bases and J by 0 bases. The CDR3 loop spans 17 amino acids. CDR3 sequence (DNA): TGCGCCAGCAAAGACAGGGGGCGAGATCTAGCCAAAAACATTCAGTACTTC. This encodes CASKDRGRDLAKNIQYF.